Listed here are 30 T cell receptor beta chains from one sample, sequenced in a study of blood T cell repertoires in COVID-19. TCRdb's table, derived via immunoSEQ multiplex PCR, lists solely in-frame clones and lacks some. The sample consists of approximately 230,000 clones, 85% to 90% of them appearing once. The sequencing sample was made of PBMCs or T cells enriched from blood (not recorded which). The source is a woman in her thirties who had recovered from COVID-19.

The V and J genes are TRBV5-4 and TRBJ1-3, with TRBD1 matching 10 bases. With 4 bases clipped from V and 2 bases from J, the junction kept 6 bases outside the gene matches. There are 16 residues in the CDR3. Germline V gene data show CDR1 as SGHNT and CDR2 as YYREEE (reference sequence). The CDR3: CASSPRDRGPGNTIYF. DNA of the CDR3: TGTGCCAGCAGCCCAAGAGACAGGGGGCCTGGAAACACCATATATTTT.

The V call is TRBV6-2 or TRBV6-3, the J call TRBJ1-1; 9 positions agree with TRBD1. Trimming cost V 5 bases and J 5 bases; bases outside gene matches: 9. Germline V gene sequence: CDR1 MNHEY, CDR2 SVGEGT. The CDR3 covers 15 residues. The CDR3 region is CASSDGTGRWTEAFF. CDR3 sequence (DNA): TGTGCCAGCAGTGACGGGACAGGGAGATGGACTGAAGCTTTCTTT.

This clone has ten or more counts. V is TRBV29-1 and J is TRBJ2-7; 8 nucleotides agree with TRBD1. The CDR3 contains 14 residues. The germline gives CDR1 SQVTM, CDR2 ANQGSEA. J lost 1 base, V lost 6 bases, and 8 bases had no gene match. DNA for the CDR3: TGCAGCGTCTGGACAGGGTTGGATTCCTACGAGCAGTACTTC. Translated: CSVWTGLDSYEQYF.

The chain joins TRBV9 to TRBJ2-2; the match to TRBD2 covers 8 bases. This CDR3 has 17 amino acids. Losses at the gene ends were 2 bases for V and 4 bases for J; bases not matched to a gene: 10. Per the germline V gene, CDR1 is SGDLS and CDR2 is YYNGEE. The CDR3 coding sequence is TGTGCCAGCAGCGTGCTAGCGGGTGAACGAGGCACCGGGGAGCTGTTTTTT. Residues: CASSVLAGERGTGELFF.

The chain combines TRBV28 with TRBJ2-1, with 9 bases fitting TRBD1. V lost 6 bases, J lost 7 bases, and 13 bases stayed unmatched. CDR1 MDHEN and CDR2 SYDVKM come from the germline V gene. The CDR3 spans 16 residues. CDR3 sequence (DNA): TGTGCCAGCAGGCCTGTTATGGGACAGGGAAGGAATGAGCAGTTCTTC. This encodes CASRPVMGQGRNEQFF. Full variable domain (remainder filled in from reference TRBV28 and TRBJ2-1): DVKVTQSSRYLVKRTGEKVFLECVQDMDHENMFWYRQDPGLGLRLIYFSYDVKMKEKGDIPEGYSVSREKKERFSLILESASTNQTSMYLCASRPVMGQGRNEQFFGPGTRLTVL.

V and J are TRBV6-5 and TRBJ2-7; tentative D call: TRBD1 (6 bases). The ends were cut back, 6 bases at V and 2 bases at J, with 17 bases in the middle. CDR3 length equals 15 residues. Germline V gene sequence: CDR1 MNHEY, CDR2 SVGAGI. The CDR3 DNA reads TGTGCCAGCAGACCCCAGGGGTCTGAGACCTACGAGCAGTACTTC. Translation gives CASRPQGSETYEQYF.

This sequence joins TRBV6-5 and TRBJ2-1; 10 positions match TRBD1. There are 14 residues in the CDR3. The V segment lost 6 bases and the J segment 7 bases; nucleotides outside the gene matches: 6. The germline CDR1 and CDR2 sequences are MNHEY and SVGAGI. The CDR3 here is CASRRDRGSNEQFF. CDR3 DNA: TGTGCCAGCAGACGGGACAGGGGTTCGAATGAGCAGTTCTTC.

CDR3 amino acids: CASSLGAGGQIYEQYF. The CDR3 coding sequence is TGTGCCAGCAGCTTAGGGGCTGGCGGGCAAATCTACGAGCAGTACTTC. The chain links TRBV7-2 to TRBJ2-7, with D tentatively TRBD2 (5 bases). Germline V lookup: CDR1 SGHTA, CDR2 FQGNSA. Trimming removed 1 base at V and 3 bases at J, with 16 bases between. The CDR3 extends over 16 amino acids.

This chain joins TRBV28 and TRBJ1-5; D remains ambiguous. The CDR3 is 14 amino acids. Trimming removed 3 bases from V and 0 bases from J, with 6 bases in between. Germline V gene sequence: CDR1 MDHEN, CDR2 SYDVKM. CDR3 nucleotide sequence: TGTGCCAGCAGTTTCGGGTATAGCAATCAGCCCCAGCATTTT. Translating it yields CASSFGYSNQPQHF.

This clone is a singleton in its sample. V gene TRBV5-5 combines with J gene TRBJ1-5; D might be TRBD1 (6 bases). Germline CDR1 SGHKS, CDR2 YYEKEE (reference sequence). This CDR3 region has 18 residues. V lost 0 bases, J lost 0 bases, and 16 bases lay in between. The CDR3 spells CASSLVLGTIYSNQPQHF. As DNA, the CDR3 is TGTGCCAGCAGCTTGGTTCTGGGGACAATTTATAGCAATCAGCCCCAGCATTTT. Full variable domain (remainder filled in from reference TRBV5-5 and TRBJ1-5): DAGVTQSPTHLIKTRGQQVTLRCSPISGHKSVSWYQQVLGQGPQFIFQYYEKEERGRGNFPDRFSARQFPNYSSELNVNALLLGDSALYLCASSLVLGTIYSNQPQHFGDGTRLSIL.

V and J are TRBV7-8 and TRBJ1-1; 8 positions match TRBD1. CDR1 and CDR2 (germline): SGHVS, FQNEAQ. V lost 5 bases and J lost 1; bases outside the gene matches: 9. The CDR3 has 16 residues. The CDR3: CASSPKSGTGNTEAFF. The CDR3 region has the DNA TGTGCCAGCAGCCCCAAATCCGGGACAGGGAACACTGAAGCTTTCTTT.

The V and J genes are TRBV5-1 and TRBJ1-1; TRBD1 matches 7 bases. CDR1 is SGHRS and CDR2 is YFSETQ in the germline V gene. Trimming removed 0 bases from V and 3 bases from J; junction bases left unmatched: 5. The CDR3 covers 15 residues. CDR3 bases: TGCGCCAGCAGCTTGGTTCTAGACAGGGACACTGAAGCTTTCTTT. Translating gives CASSLVLDRDTEAFF.

The chain couples TRBV28 to TRBJ1-1; D is perhaps TRBD1 (6 bases). V was shortened by 6 bases and J by 4 bases, with 15 bases between the two germline ends. CDR1 is MDHEN, CDR2 SYDVKM, per germline. This CDR3 has 14 amino acids. The CDR3 loop reads CASSLETGVTEAFF. The CDR3 bases are TGTGCCAGCAGCCTCGAGACAGGAGTCACTGAAGCTTTCTTT.

The J gene is TRBJ1-2, the V gene TRBV6-5, with 7 bases identical to TRBD1. The CDR3 loop spans 15 amino acids. V lost 0 bases, J lost 4 bases, and 5 bases stayed unmatched. The V gene's germline CDR1 is MNHEY and CDR2 SVGAGI. CDR3 sequence: CASSYSDRQGYGYTF. In DNA form, the CDR3 reads TGTGCCAGCAGTTACTCGGACAGGCAGGGCTATGGCTACACCTTC.

The chain recombines TRBV4-3 with TRBJ2-7; tentative D call: TRBD2 (5 bases). This CDR3 is built from 15 residues. V was pared by 0 bases and J by 7 bases, with 16 bases between. The germline gives CDR1 LGHNA, CDR2 YSLEER. CDR3 bases: TGCGCCAGCAGCCAAGATTTATCGCCGACGGGGGAGCAGTACTTC. Amino acid sequence: CASSQDLSPTGEQYF.

This chain links TRBV28 with TRBJ2-7; 8 bases fit TRBD1. Trimming cost V 6 bases and J 7 bases; bases outside gene matches: 5. The CDR3 is 12 residues long. From germline, CDR1 is MDHEN and CDR2 SYDVKM. CDR3 DNA sequence: TGTGCCAGCAGGGACAGGGTGGGGGAGCAGTACTTC. Protein sequence: CASRDRVGEQYF.

The V and J genes are TRBV10-3 and TRBJ1-2, with a tentative D call TRBD1 (6 bases). This CDR3 is 17 amino acids long. Germline V gene sequence: CDR1 ENHRY, CDR2 SYGVKD. Trimming left V 0 bases short and J 0 bases short, with 14 bases between. The CDR3 loop is CAISESVTGIANYGYTF. The DNA of the CDR3 is TGTGCCATCAGTGAGTCGGTAACAGGGATAGCTAACTATGGCTACACCTTC.

The chain is built from TRBV4-1 and TRBJ2-2; weak D call: TRBD1 (6 bases). Deletions cut 1 base from V and 7 bases from J, with 13 bases between. Germline-derived CDR1 and CDR2 are MGHRA and YSYEKL. The CDR3 is made up of 15 amino acids. For the CDR3, the DNA is TGCGCCAGCAGCCAAGTTCCGCGAGGGGGCGGGGAGCTGTTTTTT. Protein: CASSQVPRGGGELFF.

The V call is TRBV6-5, the J call TRBJ2-7, with a tentative D call TRBD2 (5 bases). V was trimmed by 4 bases and J by 2 bases, leaving 12 bases between them. The CDR3 totals 14 residues. Germline CDR1 is MNHEY and CDR2 is SVGAGI. The CDR3 loop is CASSWEIATYEQYF. In DNA, the CDR3 is TGTGCCAGCAGTTGGGAGATAGCCACCTACGAGCAGTACTTC.

This clone appeared a single time. This chain joins TRBV3-1 (or the pseudogene TRBV3-2) and TRBJ1-1, with a weak D call TRBD1 (5 bases). V lost 0 bases and J 4 bases, leaving 18 bases between the germline ends. The germline CDR1 and CDR2 sequences are LGHDT and YNNKEL (reference sequence). The length of the CDR3 is 17 residues. CDR3 nucleotide sequence: TGTGCCAGCAGCCAAGAGGGCAGGGCGGGGGAGGCCACTGAAGCTTTCTTT. It translates to CASSQEGRAGEATEAFF.

Note on this clone: This sample includes further DNA sequences coding for the same CDR3. This chain connects TRBV28 to TRBJ2-3, with a possible D match to TRBD1 (5 bases). The germline CDR1 and CDR2 sequences are MDHEN and SYDVKM. CDR3 length: 12 residues. Trimming left V 5 bases short and J 4 bases short, with 7 bases between. The CDR3 here is CASSPGSDTQYF. For the CDR3, the DNA is TGTGCCAGCAGTCCAGGGTCAGATACGCAGTATTTT. Complete variable domain (other parts from reference TRBV28 and TRBJ2-3): DVKVTQSSRYLVKRTGEKVFLECVQDMDHENMFWYRQDPGLGLRLIYFSYDVKMKEKGDIPEGYSVSREKKERFSLILESASTNQTSMYLCASSPGSDTQYFGPGTRLTVL.

The genes are TRBV30 and TRBJ2-7; 8 bases map to TRBD2. V lost 0 bases to trimming and J lost 6 bases; unmatched junction nucleotides: 10. The CDR3 contains 15 residues. Germline V CDR1 and CDR2: GTSNPN, SVGIG (reference sequence). The CDR3, as DNA: TGTGCCTGGAGTGTGGGAGCGGGAGTGCTGTCCGAGCAGTACTTC. Its translation is CAWSVGAGVLSEQYF.

As for this clone: The sample contains more than one DNA sequence encoding this CDR3. The genes are TRBV5-1 and TRBJ1-1; D remains unclear. Trimming left V 2 bases short and J 1 base short, with 6 bases between. Germline V gives CDR1 SGHRS, CDR2 YFSETQ. The CDR3 is 13 amino acids. CDR3 in amino acids: CASSFGQNTEAFF. The CDR3 nucleotides are TGCGCCAGCAGCTTCGGTCAGAACACTGAAGCTTTCTTT.

The V and J genes are TRBV19 and TRBJ2-1, with 9 bases that match TRBD2. The CDR3 loop spans 16 amino acids. Germline-derived CDR1 and CDR2 are LNHDA and SQIVND (reference sequence). The trim removed 1 base at V and 0 bases at J, leaving 1 base unmatched. The CDR3 loop reads CASSIASGISYNEQFF. In DNA, the CDR3 is TGTGCCAGTAGTATAGCTAGCGGGATCTCCTACAATGAGCAGTTCTTC.

The V and J genes are TRBV5-6 and TRBJ1-4; the match to TRBD1 covers 7 bases. Trimming removed 3 bases from V and 3 bases from J; junction bases left unmatched: 5. The length of the CDR3 is 15 residues. The germline V gene has CDR1 SGHDT and CDR2 YYEEEE. The CDR3 protein is CASSSNRGANEKLFF. CDR3 DNA: TGTGCCAGCAGCTCCAACAGGGGAGCTAATGAAAAACTGTTTTTT.

The chain uses TRBV4-3 and TRBJ1-1; D remains unclear. Germline V lookup: CDR1 LGHNA, CDR2 YSLEER. This CDR3 contains 14 residues. Trimming stripped 3 bases from V and 4 bases from J, with 12 bases between. The DNA of the CDR3 is TGCGCCAGCAGCCAGGGAGCGGTATGCACTGAAGCTTTCTTT. It is translated as CASSQGAVCTEAFF.

The chain combines TRBV7-3 with TRBJ2-1, with D possibly being TRBD2 (5 bases). This CDR3 region has 15 residues. Germline loops: CDR1 SGHTA, CDR2 FQGTGA. V lost 1 base and J lost 4, with 11 bases in between. CDR3 protein: CASSLRSGSYNEQFF. The CDR3 DNA sequence: TGTGCCAGCAGCTTAAGGAGCGGATCATACAATGAGCAGTTCTTC.

V gene TRBV7-2 combines with J gene TRBJ2-1, with TRBD2 identical over 10 bases. The CDR3 covers 13 residues. Germline CDR1 and CDR2: SGHTA and FQGNSA. The junction had 4 bases not matched to a gene; V was cut back by 5 bases and J by 9 bases. CDR3 residues: CASSGTSAGEQFF. CDR3 nucleotide sequence: TGTGCCAGCAGCGGGACTAGCGCGGGTGAGCAGTTCTTC.

CDR3 sequence (DNA): TGTGCCAGCAGCTTTTCGGACAGGGTTGAAAACTATGGCTACACCTTC. It specifies CASSFSDRVENYGYTF. This chain connects TRBV7-2 to TRBJ1-2; 8 nucleotides match TRBD1. The CDR3 consists of 16 residues. V shed 3 bases and J 2 bases; nucleotides not matched to a gene: 8. In germline, CDR1 is SGHTA, CDR2 FQGNSA.

This sequence joins TRBV29-1 and TRBJ1-2; D possibly corresponds to TRBD1 (5 bases). Per the germline V gene, CDR1 is SQVTM and CDR2 is ANQGSEA. The CDR3 runs to 13 residues. V dropped 4 bases and J dropped 4 bases, with 13 bases sitting between them. As DNA, the CDR3 is TGCAGCGTTGCAGGGCAGGGTCTCTATGGCTACACCTTC. Residues: CSVAGQGLYGYTF.